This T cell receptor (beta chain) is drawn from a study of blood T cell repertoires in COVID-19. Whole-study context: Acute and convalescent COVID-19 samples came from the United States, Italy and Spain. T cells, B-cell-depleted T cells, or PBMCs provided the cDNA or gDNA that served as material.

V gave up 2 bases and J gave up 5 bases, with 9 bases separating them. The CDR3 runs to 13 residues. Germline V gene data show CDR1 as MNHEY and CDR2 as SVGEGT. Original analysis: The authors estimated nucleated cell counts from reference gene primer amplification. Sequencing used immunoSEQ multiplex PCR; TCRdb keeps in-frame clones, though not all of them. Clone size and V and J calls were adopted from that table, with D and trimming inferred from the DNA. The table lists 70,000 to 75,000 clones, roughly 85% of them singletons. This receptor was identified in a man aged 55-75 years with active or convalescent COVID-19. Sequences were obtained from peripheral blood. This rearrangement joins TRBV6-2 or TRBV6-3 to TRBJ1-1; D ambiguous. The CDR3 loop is CASSYVRETEAFF. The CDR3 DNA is TGTGCCAGCAGTTACGTCCGGGAGACTGAAGCTTTCTTT.